The clone carrying this TCR beta chain was detected a few times. This sample is part of a study of blood T cells in healthy people across ages. Germline assignment: CDR1 SGHRS and CDR2 YFSETQ. Trimming took 6 bases from V and 7 from J, leaving 23 bases between them. The CDR3 loop spans 16 amino acids. Combining a sample-barcoded 5' primer with a J-beta primer mix, a second PCR ran for about 6 to 11 cycles. Through a template-switch adaptor with 12 random nucleotides, each cDNA molecule received a tag. The yield of each sample was at least 3 million CDR3-containing paired-end reads. TCRdb reprocessed the 5' RACE reads with MiXCR, giving one entry per CDR3 protein. Of 730,000 or so distinct CDR3 sequences in the sample, roughly 44% were seen once. There were healthy Caucasian individuals from Russia, aged about 6 to 95, serving as donors.

The rearrangement joins TRBV5-1 to TRBJ2-1; D is perhaps TRBD2 (7 bases). The receptor was derived from a woman aged 60-75 years in good health. Sequencing input: blood. CDR3 amino acids: CASNPPGARGRNEQFF. The CDR3 DNA sequence: TGCGCCAGCAACCCTCCAGGGGCGCGGGGGAGGAATGAGCAGTTCTTC.